The 14 T cell receptor beta chains listed next were all sequenced from one sample in a study of chemoradiotherapy in HPV16-positive cancers. Here immunoSEQ multiplex PCR was the method, and the copy in TCRdb shows in-frame clones only, minus some. This table has approximately 1,800 clones, 70% to 85% appearing once. The sample in question was tumor tissue, obtained from a patient who underwent chemoradiotherapy. The origin of the receptors is a human donor with HPV-associated anogenital cancer.

This clone has a handful of counts. V gene TRBV4-1 combines with J gene TRBJ1-5; D not resolved. V lost 0 bases, J lost 4 bases, and 1 base lay in between. The germline gives CDR1 MGHRA, CDR2 YSYEKL. CDR3 length: 12 amino acids. The CDR3 loop reads CASSQENQPQHF. The CDR3 region has the DNA TGCGCCAGCAGCCAAGAAAATCAGCCCCAGCATTTT.

CDR3 sequence (DNA): TGTGCCAGCAGCTTAGCGGGAAAGGGGCTCTATGGCTACACCTTC. Translating it yields CASSLAGKGLYGYTF. This chain connects TRBV7-2 to TRBJ1-2; maybe TRBD1 (5 bases). Trimming removed 0 bases from V and 4 bases from J, with 12 bases in between. This CDR3 has 15 residues. CDR1 is SGHTA and CDR2 is FQGNSA in the germline V gene.

The sample holds a few counts of this clone. The chain joins TRBV11-2 to TRBJ1-2; 8 bases agree with TRBD1. This CDR3 is built from 15 residues. Germline V gene data show CDR1 as SGHAT and CDR2 as FQNNGV. V was pared by 6 bases and J by 3 bases, with 9 bases of the junction left unmatched. The CDR3 sequence is CASRRQGQADYGYTF. DNA for the CDR3: TGTGCCAGCAGACGCCAGGGACAGGCAGACTATGGCTACACCTTC.

The chain recombines TRBV4-1 with TRBJ2-7; D is perhaps TRBD1 (6 bases). Trimming took 2 bases from V and 2 from J, leaving 13 bases between them. There are 15 residues in the CDR3. Germline V CDR1 and CDR2: MGHRA, YSYEKL. This CDR3 reads CASSQLVQGPYEQYF. The CDR3 DNA reads as TGCGCCAGCAGCCAACTCGTACAGGGACCCTACGAGCAGTACTTC.

This sequence joins TRBV6-4 and TRBJ2-1; D uncertain. Trimming left V 0 bases short and J 5 bases short, with 5 bases between. The CDR3 has 13 amino acids. Germline V lookup: CDR1 MRHNA, CDR2 SNTAGT. In nucleotides, the CDR3 is TGTGCCAGCAGTGACTCAGGGCACAATGAGCAGTTCTTC. Translating it yields CASSDSGHNEQFF.

The genes are TRBV25-1 and TRBJ2-3; D remains unclear. V was cut by 5 bases and J by 3 bases, with 3 bases left in between. Germline CDR1 and CDR2: MGHDK and SYGVNS. The CDR3 contains 11 residues. The CDR3 DNA reads as TGTGCCAGCAGTCTTACAGATACGCAGTATTTT. Its protein is CASSLTDTQYF.

The genes are TRBV29-1 and TRBJ2-1; TRBD2 matches 12 bases. Germline loops: CDR1 SQVTM, CDR2 ANQGSEA. The J segment lost 7 bases and the V segment lost 5 bases, leaving 6 bases of the junction unmatched. The CDR3 loop spans 14 amino acids. As DNA, the CDR3 is TGCAGCGTTCGGCTAGCGGGAGGGCCAAATGAGCAGTTCTTC. Translation gives CSVRLAGGPNEQFF.

This clone was found once. The chain recombines TRBV5-4 with TRBJ2-1, with 9 bases fitting TRBD2. The CDR3 is made up of 15 amino acids. After removal of 4 bases from V and 7 bases from J, the junction contained 9 bases not matched to a gene. Germline V CDR1 and CDR2: SGHNT, YYREEE (reference sequence). The chain's CDR3 is CASSTAGTSRNEQFF. DNA for the CDR3: TGTGCCAGCAGCACCGCCGGGACTAGCCGAAATGAGCAGTTCTTC. Drawing the rest from reference TRBV5-4 and TRBJ2-1, the complete variable domain is ETGVTQSPTHLIKTRGQQVTLRCSSQSGHNTVSWYQQALGQGPQFIFQYYREEENGRGNFPPRFSGLQFPNYSSELNVNALELDDSALYLCASSTAGTSRNEQFFGPGTRLTVL.

This rearrangement joins TRBV5-6 to TRBJ2-6; D is undetermined. Trimming shortened V by 6 bases and J by 1 base, and 8 bases separated the two germline ends. The CDR3 totals 14 residues. In germline, CDR1 is SGHDT, CDR2 YYEEEE. The CDR3 reads CASTPGSGANVLTF. As DNA, the CDR3 is TGTGCCAGCACCCCGGGTTCTGGGGCCAACGTCCTGACTTTC.

This clone was counted between two and nine times. The rearrangement uses TRBV5-6 and TRBJ2-7; TRBD1 matches 7 bases. Germline lookup yields CDR1 SGHDT and CDR2 YYEEEE. The V and J ends lost 9 bases and 4 bases, in that order; junction bases with no gene match: 10. The CDR3 spans 13 residues. The CDR3: CAILAQGWYEQYF. CDR3 in DNA: TGTGCCATTCTAGCACAGGGGTGGTACGAGCAGTACTTC.

V gene TRBV4-2 combines with J gene TRBJ2-1, with D maybe TRBD1 (6 bases). The CDR3 spans 17 residues. Trimming stripped 0 bases from V and 0 bases from J, with 12 bases between. Germline assignment: CDR1 LGHNA and CDR2 YNFKEQ. The CDR3 region has the DNA TGTGCCAGCAGCCAAGATAGAGACAGGCTCTCCTACAATGAGCAGTTCTTC. It encodes CASSQDRDRLSYNEQFF.

The V gene is TRBV7-4, the J gene TRBJ2-6; D is ambiguous. This CDR3 has 17 residues. Germline V lookup: CDR1 SGHVT, CDR2 SQSDAQ. Deletions cut 4 bases from V and 5 bases from J, with 18 bases between. The CDR3 DNA is TGTGCCAGCAGCTGTCCTTGCTCACAAAGTCGGGCCAACGTCCTGACTTTC. The encoded protein is CASSCPCSQSRANVLTF.

V is TRBV18 and J is TRBJ2-2; D might be TRBD2 (5 bases). Trimming pared 6 bases from V and 5 bases from J, leaving 13 bases between. The CDR3 totals 14 residues. CDR1 and CDR2 (germline): KGHSH, LQKENI. The CDR3 bases are TGTGCCAGCTCGCAAGTCGGGGTGACCGGGGAGCTGTTTTTT. Its translation is CASSQVGVTGELFF.

This clone has only one observation. The J gene is TRBJ1-5, the V gene TRBV7-9; 9 nucleotides match TRBD1. The CDR3 consists of 15 residues. With 4 bases clipped from V and 4 bases from J, the junction kept 5 bases outside the gene matches. The germline CDR1 and CDR2 sequences are SEHNR and FQNEAQ (reference sequence). The CDR3, as DNA: TGTGCCAGCAGCTCTAGTGGGACAGGGAATCAGCCCCAGCATTTT. Its protein is CASSSSGTGNQPQHF.